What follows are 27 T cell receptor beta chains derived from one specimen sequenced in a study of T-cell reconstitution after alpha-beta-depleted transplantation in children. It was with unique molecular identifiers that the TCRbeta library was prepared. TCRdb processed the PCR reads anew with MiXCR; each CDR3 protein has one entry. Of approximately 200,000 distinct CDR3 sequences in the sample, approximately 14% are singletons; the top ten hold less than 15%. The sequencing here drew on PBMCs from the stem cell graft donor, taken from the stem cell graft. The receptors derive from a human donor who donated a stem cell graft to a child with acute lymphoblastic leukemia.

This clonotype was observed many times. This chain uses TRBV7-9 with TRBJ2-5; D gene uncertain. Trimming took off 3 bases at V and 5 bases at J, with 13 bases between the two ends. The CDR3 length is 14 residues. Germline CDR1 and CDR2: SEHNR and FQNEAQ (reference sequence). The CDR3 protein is CASSLDPERETQYF. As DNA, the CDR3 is TGTGCCAGCAGCTTGGACCCGGAAAGGGAGACCCAGTACTTC. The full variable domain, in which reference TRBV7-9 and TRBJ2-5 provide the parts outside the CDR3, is DTGVSQNPRHKITKRGQNVTFRCDPISEHNRLYWYRQTLGQGPEFLTYFQNEAQLEKSRLLSDRFSAERPKGSFSTLEIQRTEQGDSAMYLCASSLDPERETQYFGPGTRLLVL.

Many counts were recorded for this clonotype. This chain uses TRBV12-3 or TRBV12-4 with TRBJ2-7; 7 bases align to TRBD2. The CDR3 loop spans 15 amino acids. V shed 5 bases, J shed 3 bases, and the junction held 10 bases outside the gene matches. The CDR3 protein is CASSKVVGRDYEQYF. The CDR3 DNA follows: TGTGCCAGCAGTAAGGTCGTGGGGAGGGACTACGAGCAGTACTTC.

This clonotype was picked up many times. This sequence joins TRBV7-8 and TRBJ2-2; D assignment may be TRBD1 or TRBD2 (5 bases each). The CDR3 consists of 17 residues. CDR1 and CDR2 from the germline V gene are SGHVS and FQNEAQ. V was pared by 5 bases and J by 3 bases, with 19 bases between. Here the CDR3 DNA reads TGTGCCAGCAGCGGAGGTCATTGGGGCTCGGACACCGGGGAGCTGTTTTTT. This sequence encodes CASSGGHWGSDTGELFF. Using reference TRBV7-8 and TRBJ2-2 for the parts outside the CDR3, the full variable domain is GAGVSQSPRYKVAKRGQDVALRCDPISGHVSLFWYQQALGQGPEFLTYFQNEAQLDKSGLPSDRFFAERPEGSVSTLKIQRTQQEDSAVYLCASSGGHWGSDTGELFFGEGSRLTVL.

The CDR3 region has the DNA TGCGCCAGCAGCTTTACCATCCAAGAGACCCAGTACTTC. Its translation is CASSFTIQETQYF. The V call is TRBV5-1, the J call TRBJ2-5, with no clear D. Trimming left V 2 bases short and J 1 base short, with 6 bases between. The CDR3 totals 13 residues. The germline V gene has CDR1 SGHRS and CDR2 YFSETQ. The whole variable domain, filled in from reference TRBV5-1 and TRBJ2-5, reads KAGVTQTPRYLIKTRGQQVTLSCSPISGHRSVSWYQQTPGQGLQFLFEYFSETQRNKGNFPGRFSGRQFSNSRSEMNVSTLELGDSALYLCASSFTIQETQYFGPGTRLLVL.

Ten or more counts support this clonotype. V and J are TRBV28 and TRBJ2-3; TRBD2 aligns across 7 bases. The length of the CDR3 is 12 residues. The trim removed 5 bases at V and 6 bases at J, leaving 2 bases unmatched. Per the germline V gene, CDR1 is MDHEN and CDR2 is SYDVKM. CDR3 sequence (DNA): TGTGCCAGCAGTGTTAGCGGGGATACGCAGTATTTT. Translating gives CASSVSGDTQYF. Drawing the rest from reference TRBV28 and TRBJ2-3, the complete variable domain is DVKVTQSSRYLVKRTGEKVFLECVQDMDHENMFWYRQDPGLGLRLIYFSYDVKMKEKGDIPEGYSVSREKKERFSLILESASTNQTSMYLCASSVSGDTQYFGPGTRLTVL.

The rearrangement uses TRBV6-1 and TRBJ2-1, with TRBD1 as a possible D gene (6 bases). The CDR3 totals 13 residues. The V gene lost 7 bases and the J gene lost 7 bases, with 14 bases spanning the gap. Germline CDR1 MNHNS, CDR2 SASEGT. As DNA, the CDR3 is TGTGCCAGCACCCTAACCAGGGGAAATGAGCAGTTCTTC. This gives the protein CASTLTRGNEQFF.

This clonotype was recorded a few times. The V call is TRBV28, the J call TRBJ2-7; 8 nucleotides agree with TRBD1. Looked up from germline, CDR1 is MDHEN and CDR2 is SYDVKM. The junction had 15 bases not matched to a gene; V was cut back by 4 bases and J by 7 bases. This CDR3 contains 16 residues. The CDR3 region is CASSSADRGVLREQYF. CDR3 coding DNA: TGTGCCAGCAGTTCTGCAGACAGGGGAGTTCTACGGGAGCAGTACTTC.

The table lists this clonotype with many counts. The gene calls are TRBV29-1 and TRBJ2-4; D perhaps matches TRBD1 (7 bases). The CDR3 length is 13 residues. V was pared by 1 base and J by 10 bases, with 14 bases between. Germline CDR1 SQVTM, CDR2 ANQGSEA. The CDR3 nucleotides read TGCAGCGTTGAAGGCCAGGGGGGACGGATTCAGTACTTC. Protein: CSVEGQGGRIQYF.

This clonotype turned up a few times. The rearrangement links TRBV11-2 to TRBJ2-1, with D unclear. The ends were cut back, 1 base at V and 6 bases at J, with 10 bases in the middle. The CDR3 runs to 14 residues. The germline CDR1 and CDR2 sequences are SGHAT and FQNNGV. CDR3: CASSLVPVGNEQFF. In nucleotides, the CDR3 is TGTGCCAGCAGCTTAGTCCCAGTGGGCAATGAGCAGTTCTTC.

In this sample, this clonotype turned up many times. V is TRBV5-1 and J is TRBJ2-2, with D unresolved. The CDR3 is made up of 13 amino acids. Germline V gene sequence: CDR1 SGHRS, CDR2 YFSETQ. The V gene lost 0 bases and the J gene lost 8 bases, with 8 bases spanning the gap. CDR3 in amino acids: CASSLAWTGELFF. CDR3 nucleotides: TGCGCCAGCAGCTTGGCCTGGACGGGGGAGCTGTTTTTT.

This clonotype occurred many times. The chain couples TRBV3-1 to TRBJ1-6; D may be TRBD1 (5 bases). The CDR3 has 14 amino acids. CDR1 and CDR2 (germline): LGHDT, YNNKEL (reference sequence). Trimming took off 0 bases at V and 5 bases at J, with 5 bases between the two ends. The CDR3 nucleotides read TGTGCCAGCAGCCAAGACAGGGATAATTCACCCCTCCACTTT. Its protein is CASSQDRDNSPLHF.

The CDR3 DNA reads TGCAGCGTTCCTCGGGCCCCCAAAGAGACCCAGTACTTC. It yields the protein CSVPRAPKETQYF. The chain has TRBV29-1 and TRBJ2-5, with D unclear. V was pared by 5 bases and J by 3 bases, with 13 bases between. Per the germline V gene, CDR1 is SQVTM and CDR2 is ANQGSEA. This CDR3 has 13 amino acids.

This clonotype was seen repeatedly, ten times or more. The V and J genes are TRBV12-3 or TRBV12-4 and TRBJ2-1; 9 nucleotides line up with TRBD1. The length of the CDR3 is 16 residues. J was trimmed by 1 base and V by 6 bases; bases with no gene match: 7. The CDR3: CASRATGGRSYNEQFF. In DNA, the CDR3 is TGTGCCAGCAGGGCCACAGGGGGCAGGTCCTACAATGAGCAGTTCTTC.

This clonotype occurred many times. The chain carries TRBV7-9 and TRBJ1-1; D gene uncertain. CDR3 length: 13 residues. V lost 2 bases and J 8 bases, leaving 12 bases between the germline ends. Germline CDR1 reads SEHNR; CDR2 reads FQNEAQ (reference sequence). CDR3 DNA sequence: TGTGCCAGCAGCTTAACTTCCCGGACCGAAGCTTTCTTT. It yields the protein CASSLTSRTEAFF. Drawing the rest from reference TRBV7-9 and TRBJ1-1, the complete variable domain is DTGVSQNPRHKITKRGQNVTFRCDPISEHNRLYWYRQTLGQGPEFLTYFQNEAQLEKSRLLSDRFSAERPKGSFSTLEIQRTEQGDSAMYLCASSLTSRTEAFFGQGTRLTVV.

The CDR3 DNA reads as TGCGCCAGCAGTATGACAGGAGCGAACACCGGGGAGCTGTTTTTT. Translation: CASSMTGANTGELFF. V is TRBV5-1 and J is TRBJ2-2, with D perhaps matching TRBD1 (6 bases). V lost 5 bases, J lost 0 bases, and 11 bases lay in between. The CDR3 consists of 15 residues. Looked up from germline, CDR1 is SGHRS and CDR2 is YFSETQ. Complete variable domain (other parts from reference TRBV5-1 and TRBJ2-2): KAGVTQTPRYLIKTRGQQVTLSCSPISGHRSVSWYQQTPGQGLQFLFEYFSETQRNKGNFPGRFSGRQFSNSRSEMNVSTLELGDSALYLCASSMTGANTGELFFGEGSRLTVL.

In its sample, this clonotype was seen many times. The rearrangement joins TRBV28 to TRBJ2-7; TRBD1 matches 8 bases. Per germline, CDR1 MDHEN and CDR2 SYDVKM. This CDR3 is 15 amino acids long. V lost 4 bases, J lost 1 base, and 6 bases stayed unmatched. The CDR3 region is CASSSPGTGSYEQYF. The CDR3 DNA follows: TGTGCCAGCAGTTCTCCCGGGACAGGATCCTACGAGCAGTACTTC. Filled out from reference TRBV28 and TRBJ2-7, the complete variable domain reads DVKVTQSSRYLVKRTGEKVFLECVQDMDHENMFWYRQDPGLGLRLIYFSYDVKMKEKGDIPEGYSVSREKKERFSLILESASTNQTSMYLCASSSPGTGSYEQYFGPGTRLTVT.

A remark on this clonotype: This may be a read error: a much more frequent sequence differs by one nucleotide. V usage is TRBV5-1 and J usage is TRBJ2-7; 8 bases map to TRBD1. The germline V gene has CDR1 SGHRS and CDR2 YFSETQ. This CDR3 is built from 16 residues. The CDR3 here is CANSPIGQGRSYEQYF. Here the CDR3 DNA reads TGCGCCAACAGCCCTATAGGACAGGGTCGATCCTACGAGCAGTACTTC. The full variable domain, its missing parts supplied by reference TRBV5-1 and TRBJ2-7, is KAGVTQTPRYLIKTRGQQVTLSCSPISGHRSVSWYQQTPGQGLQFLFEYFSETQRNKGNFPGRFSGRQFSNSRSEMNVSTLELGDSALYLCANSPIGQGRSYEQYFGPGTRLTVT.

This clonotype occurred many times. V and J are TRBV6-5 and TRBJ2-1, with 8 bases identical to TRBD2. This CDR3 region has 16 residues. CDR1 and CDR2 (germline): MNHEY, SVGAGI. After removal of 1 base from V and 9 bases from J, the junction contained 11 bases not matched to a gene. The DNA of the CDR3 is TGTGCCAGCAGTTACTTGTGGACTAGCAATACAGTTGAGCAGTTCTTC. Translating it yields CASSYLWTSNTVEQFF.

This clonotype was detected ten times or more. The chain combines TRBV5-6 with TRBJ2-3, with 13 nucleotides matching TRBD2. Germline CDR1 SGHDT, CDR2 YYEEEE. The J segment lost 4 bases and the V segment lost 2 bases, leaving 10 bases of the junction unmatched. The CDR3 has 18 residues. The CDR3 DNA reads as TGTGCCAGCAGCTTCGGACTAGCGGGAGACCCTATGGCAGATACGCAGTATTTT. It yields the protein CASSFGLAGDPMADTQYF. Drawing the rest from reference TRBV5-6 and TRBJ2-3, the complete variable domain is DAGVTQSPTHLIKTRGQQVTLRCSPKSGHDTVSWYQQALGQGPQFIFQYYEEEERQRGNFPDRFSGHQFPNYSSELNVNALLLGDSALYLCASSFGLAGDPMADTQYFGPGTRLTVL.

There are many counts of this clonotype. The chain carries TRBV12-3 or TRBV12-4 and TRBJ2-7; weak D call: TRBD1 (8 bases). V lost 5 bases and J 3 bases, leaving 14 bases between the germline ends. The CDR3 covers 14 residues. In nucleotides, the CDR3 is TGTGCCAGCAGTAAATACAGGGGGGGCTACGAGCAGTACTTC. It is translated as CASSKYRGGYEQYF.

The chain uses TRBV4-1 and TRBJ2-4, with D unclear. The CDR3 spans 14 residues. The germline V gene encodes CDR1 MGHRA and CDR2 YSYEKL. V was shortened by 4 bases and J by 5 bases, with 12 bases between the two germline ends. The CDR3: CASSRESQENIQYF. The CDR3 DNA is TGCGCCAGCAGCCGCGAGAGCCAGGAAAACATTCAGTACTTC.

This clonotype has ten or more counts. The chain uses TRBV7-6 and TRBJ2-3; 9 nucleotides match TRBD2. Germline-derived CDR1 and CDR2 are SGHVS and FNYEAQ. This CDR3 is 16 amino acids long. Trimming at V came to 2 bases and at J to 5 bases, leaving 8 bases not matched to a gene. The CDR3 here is CASSLWAGGPKDTQYF. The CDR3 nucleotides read TGTGCCAGCAGCTTATGGGCGGGAGGGCCGAAAGATACGCAGTATTTT.

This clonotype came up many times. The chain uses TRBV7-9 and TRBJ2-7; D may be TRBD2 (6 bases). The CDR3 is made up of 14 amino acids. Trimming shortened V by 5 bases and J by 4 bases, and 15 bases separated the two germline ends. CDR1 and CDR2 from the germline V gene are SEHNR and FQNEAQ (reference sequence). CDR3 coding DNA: TGTGCCAGCAGCCCGACCGGGACTCAGTACGAGCAGTACTTC. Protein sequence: CASSPTGTQYEQYF.

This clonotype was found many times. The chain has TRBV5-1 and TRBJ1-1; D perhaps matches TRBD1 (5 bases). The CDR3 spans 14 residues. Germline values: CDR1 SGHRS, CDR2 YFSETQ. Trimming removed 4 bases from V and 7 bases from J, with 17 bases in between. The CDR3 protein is CASSAEGEGIEAFF. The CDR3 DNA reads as TGCGCCAGCAGCGCCGAAGGGGAGGGGATTGAAGCTTTCTTT.

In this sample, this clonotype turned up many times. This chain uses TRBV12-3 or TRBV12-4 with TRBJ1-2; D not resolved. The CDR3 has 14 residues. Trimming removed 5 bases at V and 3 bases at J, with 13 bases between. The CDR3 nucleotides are TGTGCCAGCAGTCCGCCTCGGCCGGACTATGGCTACACCTTC. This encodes CASSPPRPDYGYTF.

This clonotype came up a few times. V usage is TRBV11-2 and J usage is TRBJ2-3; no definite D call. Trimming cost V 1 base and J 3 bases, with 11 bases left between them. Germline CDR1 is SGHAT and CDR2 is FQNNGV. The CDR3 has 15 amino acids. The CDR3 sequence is CASSLGPLQTDTQYF. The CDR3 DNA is TGTGCCAGCAGCTTAGGTCCACTACAGACAGATACGCAGTATTTT. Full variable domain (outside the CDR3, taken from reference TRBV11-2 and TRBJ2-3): EAGVAQSPRYKIIEKRQSVAFWCNPISGHATLYWYQQILGQGPKLLIQFQNNGVVDDSQLPKDRFSAERLKGVDSTLKIQPAKLEDSAVYLCASSLGPLQTDTQYFGPGTRLTVL.

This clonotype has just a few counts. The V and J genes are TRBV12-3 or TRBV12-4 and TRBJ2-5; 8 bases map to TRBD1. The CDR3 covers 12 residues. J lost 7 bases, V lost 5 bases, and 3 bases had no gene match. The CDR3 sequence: CASSRGQATQYF. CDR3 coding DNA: TGTGCCAGCAGTAGGGGACAGGCGACCCAGTACTTC.